This T cell receptor beta chain originates from a study of T cell changes during pregnancy in multiple sclerosis. In its sample, this clone was seen once. J was trimmed by 10 bases and V by 3 bases; bases with no gene match: 4. The length of the CDR3 is 14 residues. Per the germline V gene, CDR1 is PRHDT and CDR2 is FYEKMQ (reference sequence). Profiled with immunoSEQ multiplex PCR; TCRdb holds only in-frame clones, not every one. The sample consists of more than 20,000 clones, 90% to 95% of them appearing once. The chain combines TRBV13 with TRBJ2-1; 12 positions agree with TRBD2. The sequencing used CD8+ T cells from peripheral blood mononuclear cells, collected in the third trimester of pregnancy. The sequence came from a female donor with multiple sclerosis, enrolled in a pregnancy study. Here the CDR3 reads CASSFGLAGREQFF. DNA for the CDR3: TGTGCCAGCAGCTTTGGACTAGCGGGACGAGAGCAGTTCTTC.